The clone carrying this TCR beta chain was picked up one time. These data are taken from a study of blood T cell repertoires in COVID-19. On the study more broadly: T cells, B-cell-depleted T cells, or PBMCs provided the cDNA or gDNA that served as material.

Assay used: immunoSEQ multiplex PCR; TCRdb lists only in-frame clones, some missing. The table records roughly 280,000 clones, more than 75% of them present only once. Germline values: CDR1 SQVTM, CDR2 ANQGSEA. The CDR3 spans 11 residues. Trimming removed 3 bases from V and 5 bases from J, with 6 bases in between. The sequence came from a man aged 35 to 55 with active or convalescent COVID-19. The specimen was peripheral blood. V gene TRBV29-1 combines with J gene TRBJ2-3, with D tentatively TRBD1 (5 bases). CDR3 protein: CSVEQGDTQYF. For the CDR3, the DNA is TGCAGCGTTGAGCAGGGAGATACGCAGTATTTT.